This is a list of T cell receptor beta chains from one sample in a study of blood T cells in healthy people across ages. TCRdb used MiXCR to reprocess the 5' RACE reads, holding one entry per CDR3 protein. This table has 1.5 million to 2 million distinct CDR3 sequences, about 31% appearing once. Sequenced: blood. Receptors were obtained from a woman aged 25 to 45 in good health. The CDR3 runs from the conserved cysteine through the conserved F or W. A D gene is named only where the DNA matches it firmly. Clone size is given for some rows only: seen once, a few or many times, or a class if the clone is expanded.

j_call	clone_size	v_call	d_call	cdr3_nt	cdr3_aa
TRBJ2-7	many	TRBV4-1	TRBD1	TGCGCCAGCAGCCAACCCTGGACAGGGGCCAACTACGAGCAGTACTTC	CASSQPWTGANYEQYF
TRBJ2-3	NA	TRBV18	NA	TGTGCCAGCTACTCGGTCACAGATACGCAGTATTTT	CASYSVTDTQYF
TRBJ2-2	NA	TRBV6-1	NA	TGTGCCAGCAGTGCGATATCTAGGGGGACCGGGGAGCTGTTTTTT	CASSAISRGTGELFF
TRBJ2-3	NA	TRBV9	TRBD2	TGTGCCAGCAGCGTAGAGACTAGCTCTGATACGCAGTATTTT	CASSVETSSDTQYF
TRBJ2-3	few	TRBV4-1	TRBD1	TGCGCCAGCAGCCAAGAACAGGGGCGCACAGATACGCAGTATTTT	CASSQEQGRTDTQYF
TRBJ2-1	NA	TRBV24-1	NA	TGTGCCACCAGTGAAGGGAAATCCTACAATGAGCAGTTCTTC	CATSEGKSYNEQFF
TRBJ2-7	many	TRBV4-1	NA	TGCGCCAGCAGTAATGAAGGGGGGGGCAGCGGTGATCCCTACGAGCAGTACTTC	CASSNEGGGSGDPYEQYF
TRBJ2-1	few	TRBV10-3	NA	TGTGCCATCAGAGCGAGCGGGACAGATCATCAGTTCTTC	CAIRASGTDHQFF
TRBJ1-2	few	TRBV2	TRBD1	TGTGCCAGCAGCGCTTCGAGACAGGGGGCGCGGTATGGCTACACCTTC	CASSASRQGARYGYTF
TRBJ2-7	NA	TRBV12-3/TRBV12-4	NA	TGTGCCAGCAGTTTAAGGGACGTGGGGGAGCAGTACTTC	CASSLRDVGEQYF
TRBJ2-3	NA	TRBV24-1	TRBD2	TGTGCCACCAGTGAATCAGGACTAGTGCCGCAGTATTTT	CATSESGLVPQYF
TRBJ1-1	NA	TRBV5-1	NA	TGCGCCAGCAGCCCATCCCCTCCGGGCACTGAAGCTTTCTTT	CASSPSPPGTEAFF
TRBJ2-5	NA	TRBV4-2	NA	TGTGCCAGCAGCCAAGGTGAACTGGAAGAGACCCAGTACTTC	CASSQGELEETQYF
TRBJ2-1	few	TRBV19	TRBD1	TGTGCCAGTAGTACCCGGGACAGGGCCCACAATGAGCAGTTCTTC	CASSTRDRAHNEQFF
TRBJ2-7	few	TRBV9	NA	TGTGCCAGCAGCGTAGCTACGGGAGAGCAGTACTTC	CASSVATGEQYF
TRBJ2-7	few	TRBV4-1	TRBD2	TGCGCCAGCAGCCCTGGAAAAGGGACTACTTACGAGCAGTACTTC	CASSPGKGTTYEQYF
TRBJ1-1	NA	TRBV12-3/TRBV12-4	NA	TGTGCCAACAGCCGTACAGGGAGGACTGAAGCTTTCTTT	CANSRTGRTEAFF
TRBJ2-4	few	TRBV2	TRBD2	TGTGCCAGCATCCCGGGGAGGGGAGCCAAAAACATTCAGTACTTC	CASIPGRGAKNIQYF